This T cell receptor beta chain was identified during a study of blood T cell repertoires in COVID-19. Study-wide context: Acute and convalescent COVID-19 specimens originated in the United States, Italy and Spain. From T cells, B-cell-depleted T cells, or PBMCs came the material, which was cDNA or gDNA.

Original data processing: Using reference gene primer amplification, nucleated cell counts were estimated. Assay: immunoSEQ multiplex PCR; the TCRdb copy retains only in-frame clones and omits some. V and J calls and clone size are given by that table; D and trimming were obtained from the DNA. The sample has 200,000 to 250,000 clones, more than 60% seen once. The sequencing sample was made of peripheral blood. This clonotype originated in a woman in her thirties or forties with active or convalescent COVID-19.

This CDR3 is CASSYSHRQGNSPLHF. The CDR3 nucleotides read TGTGCCAGCAGTTACTCCCATAGACAGGGGAATTCACCCCTCCACTTT. The rearrangement joins TRBV6-5 to TRBJ1-6; TRBD1 agrees at 8 bases. Trimming cost V 0 bases and J 7 bases; bases outside gene matches: 5. There are 16 residues in the CDR3. The V gene's germline CDR1 is MNHEY and CDR2 SVGAGI.